A single sample gave rise to the 25 T cell receptor beta chains below, sequenced in a study of cytomegalovirus exposure and HLA in healthy donors. The PCR employed 60 Vbeta primers together with 13 Jbeta primers. Clones were read by immunoSEQ multiplex PCR, and TCRdb kept only the in-frame ones, dropping some. This sample has about 130,000 clones, with roughly 80% found just once. The sample was PBMCs. These receptors came from a female donor in good health and CMV-seronegative.

The chain employs TRBV6-1 and TRBJ2-7; 8 bases line up with TRBD2. J lost 2 bases, V lost 7 bases, and 10 bases had no gene match. The germline V gene has CDR1 MNHNS and CDR2 SASEGT. The CDR3 sequence is 15 residues long. As DNA, the CDR3 is TGTGCCAGCAAACTAATTGGGACTAGGGCCTACGAGCAGTACTTC. Translating gives CASKLIGTRAYEQYF.

The chain uses TRBV2 and TRBJ2-1, with TRBD2 identical over 14 bases. Trimming removed 10 bases from V and 9 bases from J; junction bases left unmatched: 11. The CDR3 sequence is 15 residues long. CDR1 is SNHLY, CDR2 FYNNEI, per germline. The CDR3 nucleotides are TGTGCCATAGGAAAGGAAGGACTAGCGGGGGGTGAGCAGTTCTTC. The encoded protein is CAIGKEGLAGGEQFF.

The V call is TRBV9, the J call TRBJ2-7; possibly TRBD2 for D (6 bases). The germline V gene has CDR1 SGDLS and CDR2 YYNGEE. The CDR3 is 14 amino acids. Trimming took off 3 bases at V and 2 bases at J, with 12 bases between the two ends. In DNA, the CDR3 is TGTGCCAGCAGCGGCGGGACGGGGACCTACGAGCAGTACTTC. It translates to CASSGGTGTYEQYF.

J is TRBJ2-7 and V is TRBV4-1; 7 nucleotides line up with TRBD2. The V segment lost 1 base and the J segment 2 bases; nucleotides outside the gene matches: 5. The CDR3 extends over 15 amino acids. Germline V CDR1 and CDR2: MGHRA, YSYEKL. The CDR3 protein is CASSQGPSGTYEQYF. The DNA of the CDR3 is TGCGCCAGCAGCCAAGGCCCTAGCGGCACCTACGAGCAGTACTTC.

V and J are TRBV2 and TRBJ2-3, with TRBD2 matching over 7 bases. CDR1 SNHLY and CDR2 FYNNEI come from the germline V gene. V dropped 8 bases and J dropped 8; count of bases not matched to a gene: 7. This CDR3 has 12 residues. DNA for the CDR3: TGTGCCAGCGGGCGGGAGTTGGTTACGCAGTATTTT. Translation: CASGRELVTQYF. Filled out from reference TRBV2 and TRBJ2-3, the complete variable domain reads EPEVTQTPSHQVTQMGQEVILRCVPISNHLYFYWYRQILGQKVEFLVSFYNNEISEKSEIFDDQFSVERPDGSNFTLKIRSTKLEDSAMYFCASGRELVTQYFGPGTRLTVL.

The J gene is TRBJ1-1, the V gene TRBV6-6; 7 bases fit TRBD1. Germline V gene lookup returns CDR1 MNHNY and CDR2 SVGAGI (reference sequence). CDR3 length: 15 amino acids. V lost 6 bases and J lost 0; bases outside the gene matches: 7. The DNA of the CDR3 is TGTGCCAGCAGACCGGGACAGCTAATGAACACTGAAGCTTTCTTT. It encodes CASRPGQLMNTEAFF.

This clone has a single count. The chain links TRBV11-2 to TRBJ2-2; D may be TRBD1 (5 bases). The CDR3 is 15 amino acids. Germline V CDR1 and CDR2: SGHAT, FQNNGV. Trimming removed 2 bases from V and 5 bases from J, with 12 bases in between. CDR3 sequence (DNA): TGTGCCAGCAGCTTAACACGGACAAATACCGGGGAGCTGTTTTTT. The encoded protein is CASSLTRTNTGELFF.

This clone was counted a few times. CDR3 in amino acids: CASSLVTGGYGYTF. CDR3 DNA sequence: TGCGCCAGCAGCTTGGTGACAGGGGGCTATGGCTACACCTTC. V gene TRBV5-1 combines with J gene TRBJ1-2, with 9 bases that match TRBD1. The J segment lost 4 bases and the V segment lost 0 bases, leaving 1 base of the junction unmatched. Germline values: CDR1 SGHRS, CDR2 YFSETQ. The CDR3 is 14 amino acids.

V is TRBV7-3 and J is TRBJ2-1, with 11 positions matching TRBD2. The CDR3 is 14 residues long. Unmatched junction bases numbered 3, after V lost 5 bases and J lost 6 bases. CDR1 is SGHTA, CDR2 FQGTGA, per germline. Written as DNA, the CDR3 is TGTGCCAGCAGCAAAGGGACTAGCGGCAATGAGCAGTTCTTC. Amino acid sequence: CASSKGTSGNEQFF.

This chain joins TRBV25-1 and TRBJ2-1; a possible D gene is TRBD1 (6 bases). Deletions cut 6 bases from V and 9 bases from J, with 15 bases between. The germline V gene encodes CDR1 MGHDK and CDR2 SYGVNS. The CDR3 contains 13 residues. CDR3: CASRTYRVSEQFF. In nucleotides, the CDR3 is TGTGCCAGCAGAACCTACAGGGTTAGTGAGCAGTTCTTC.

The chain links TRBV9 to TRBJ2-7, with a weak D call TRBD1 (5 bases). This CDR3 comprises 14 residues. Germline V lookup: CDR1 SGDLS, CDR2 YYNGEE. V was clipped by 4 bases and J by 1 base, with 12 bases between them. This CDR3 is CASSPTQASYEQYF. The CDR3 DNA is TGTGCCAGCAGCCCTACACAGGCGTCCTACGAGCAGTACTTC.

The V call is TRBV16, the J call TRBJ2-7, with D hard to call. In germline, CDR1 is KGHSY, CDR2 FQNENV. Trimming left V 0 bases short and J 2 bases short, with 11 bases between. The CDR3 extends over 15 amino acids. The chain's CDR3 is CASSQSIAPAYEQYF. Here the CDR3 DNA reads TGTGCCAGCAGCCAATCGATAGCCCCAGCCTACGAGCAGTACTTC.

The V gene is TRBV4-2, the J gene TRBJ2-1, with 9 positions matching TRBD2. V shed 2 bases and J 6 bases; nucleotides not matched to a gene: 2. Germline loops: CDR1 LGHNA, CDR2 YNFKEQ. There are 14 residues in the CDR3. In DNA, the CDR3 is TGTGCCAGCAGCCAACCGGGACTAGCCAATGAGCAGTTCTTC. This translates into CASSQPGLANEQFF.

The V gene is TRBV5-8, the J gene TRBJ2-1; 8 bases are shared with TRBD2. Germline trimming cut 6 bases from V and 4 bases from J; bases unmatched to any gene: 6. This CDR3 contains 14 residues. Germline V lookup: CDR1 SGHTS, CDR2 YDEGEE. This CDR3 is CASMGLAGYNEQFF. Written as DNA, the CDR3 is TGTGCCAGCATGGGTCTAGCGGGTTACAATGAGCAGTTCTTC. The full variable domain, in which reference TRBV5-8 and TRBJ2-1 provide the parts outside the CDR3, is EAGVTQSPTHLIKTRGQQATLRCSPISGHTSVYWYQQALGLGLQFLLWYDEGEERNRGNFPPRFSGRQFPNYSSELNVNALELEDSALYLCASMGLAGYNEQFFGPGTRLTVL.

The chain combines TRBV6-6 with TRBJ1-4; maybe TRBD1 (5 bases). Deletions cut 6 bases from V and 6 bases from J, with 17 bases between. The CDR3 length is 15 residues. Germline-derived CDR1 and CDR2 are MNHNY and SVGAGI (reference sequence). The CDR3, as DNA: TGTGCCAGCAGGCGGGGCCCAGTTTCGGATGAAAAACTGTTTTTT. This gives the protein CASRRGPVSDEKLFF.

This chain joins TRBV5-1 and TRBJ2-1; TRBD2 matches 12 bases. CDR3 length equals 15 residues. Trimming removed 3 bases from V and 4 bases from J; junction bases left unmatched: 2. Germline V gene sequence: CDR1 SGHRS, CDR2 YFSETQ. The CDR3 DNA sequence: TGCGCCAGCAGCTGGGGACTAGCGGGTTACAATGAGCAGTTCTTC. Translation gives CASSWGLAGYNEQFF.

The J gene is TRBJ1-2, the V gene TRBV6-1, with D maybe TRBD1 (5 bases). Germline CDR1 is MNHNS and CDR2 is SASEGT. V was pared by 3 bases and J by 3 bases, with 8 bases between. The CDR3 is 13 residues long. The CDR3 spells CASSEQGDYGYTF. Here the CDR3 DNA reads TGTGCCAGCAGTGAGCAGGGTGACTATGGCTACACCTTC.

This rearrangement joins TRBV13 to TRBJ2-3; D gene uncertain. The CDR3 loop spans 12 amino acids. Trimming took off 4 bases at V and 10 bases at J, with 12 bases between the two ends. Germline values: CDR1 PRHDT, CDR2 FYEKMQ (reference sequence). The CDR3 loop reads CASSSPLTPQYF. As DNA, the CDR3 is TGTGCCAGCAGCTCCCCCCTGACTCCGCAGTATTTT.

This clone has only a few counts. The rearrangement links TRBV19 to TRBJ1-6, with TRBD1 as a possible D gene (6 bases). Between the trimmed V and J ends, which lost 7 bases and 10 bases, there was a span of 29 bases. Germline loops: CDR1 LNHDA, CDR2 SQIVND (reference sequence). The CDR3 has 18 residues. CDR3 DNA sequence: TGTGCCAGTACCGTTGCCACAGGGCCACTCGCCCTACGGTCACCCCTCCACTTT. Translated: CASTVATGPLALRSPLHF.

This chain joins TRBV30 and TRBJ2-2; no reliable D call. Germline lookup yields CDR1 GTSNPN and CDR2 SVGIG (reference sequence). This CDR3 region has 14 residues. Trimming took 0 bases from V and 6 from J, leaving 11 bases between them. The CDR3 DNA reads as TGTGCCTGGAGTGTACGGCTCCAGGCCGGGGAGCTGTTTTTT. As protein: CAWSVRLQAGELFF.

The chain couples TRBV28 to TRBJ2-7; D is unclear. The CDR3 sequence is 11 residues long. Germline CDR1 reads MDHEN; CDR2 reads SYDVKM. The germline V and J ends were trimmed by 6 bases and 5 bases, with 8 bases remaining between them. The CDR3 coding sequence is TGTGCCAGCAGGGAGTTCCACGAGCAGTACTTC. It yields the protein CASREFHEQYF.

The count of this clone is one. CDR3 in amino acids: CASSMTPGTPYYNEQFF. CDR3 nucleotides: TGTGCCAGCAGCATGACTCCGGGGACTCCTTACTACAATGAGCAGTTCTTC. The V call is TRBV7-3, the J call TRBJ2-1, with D maybe TRBD2 (6 bases). CDR3 size: 17 residues. With 5 bases removed from V and 3 bases from J, the gap between germline ends came to 20 bases. Germline CDR1 and CDR2: SGHTA and FQGTGA.

The rearrangement links TRBV9 to TRBJ2-3, with 12 bases that match TRBD2. Germline lookup yields CDR1 SGDLS and CDR2 YYNGEE. The CDR3 covers 17 residues. V gave up 2 bases and J gave up 2 bases; unmatched junction bases: 6. The CDR3 coding sequence is TGTGCCAGCAGCGTGGGTCTAGCGGGAGGGCCCACAGATACGCAGTATTTT. It translates to CASSVGLAGGPTDTQYF.

This clone was counted a few times. The chain is built from TRBV12-5 and TRBJ1-4, with 7 bases matching TRBD1. The CDR3 spans 14 residues. Germline CDR1 LGHNT, CDR2 FRNRAP. The trim removed 7 bases at V and 5 bases at J, leaving 7 bases unmatched. The CDR3 reads CASALTGKNEKLFF. DNA of the CDR3: TGTGCTAGTGCCTTGACAGGGAAGAATGAAAAACTGTTTTTT.

The chain's CDR3 is CASSLGQGIAKTDEQYF. CDR3 sequence (DNA): TGTGCCAGCAGCTTGGGACAGGGTATCGCAAAGACGGACGAGCAGTACTTC. V usage is TRBV5-4 and J usage is TRBJ2-7; 7 positions agree with TRBD1. The germline V gene encodes CDR1 SGHNT and CDR2 YYREEE (reference sequence). Trimming cost V 0 bases and J 5 bases; bases outside gene matches: 14. This CDR3 spans 17 amino acids.